These 32 T cell receptor beta chains share one sample of origin, sequenced in a study of T cell repertoires in cytomegalovirus infection. TCRdb passed the reads through MiXCR, listing each CDR3 protein once. The data show around 170,000 distinct CDR3 sequences, with 17% seen just once and around 20% held by the top ten. Specimen: CD8+ T cells from PBMCs. The receptors derive from a human donor in good health (CMV status not recorded). Some clones in this sample may be carry-over from other donors' samples.

This clonotype was observed a few times. The V and J genes are TRBV7-2 and TRBJ2-3; D gene ambiguous. V was pared by 1 base and J by 2 bases, with 10 bases between. CDR1 and CDR2 (germline): SGHTA, FQGNSA. The CDR3 has 15 amino acids. The CDR3 nucleotides are TGTGCCAGCAGCTTAGAGGACGGCGTCACAGATACGCAGTATTTT. Its translation: CASSLEDGVTDTQYF.

This clonotype came up a few times. In DNA form, the CDR3 reads TGTGCCAGCAGTCCAAGGACAGGGGATGGCTACACCTTC. It encodes CASSPRTGDGYTF. This sequence joins TRBV27 and TRBJ1-2, with 9 positions matching TRBD1. Germline V gene lookup returns CDR1 MNHEY and CDR2 SMNVEV (reference sequence). The CDR3 consists of 13 residues. V was pared by 5 bases and J by 6 bases, with 4 bases of the junction left unmatched.

The chain combines TRBV6-6 with TRBJ2-7; D perhaps matches TRBD2 (6 bases). V dropped 0 bases and J dropped 0 bases, with 6 bases sitting between them. The CDR3 runs to 14 residues. Per germline, CDR1 MNHNY and CDR2 SVGAGI (reference sequence). CDR3 coding DNA: TGTGCCAGCAGTTACTCGACTAGCTCCTACGAGCAGTACTTC. It is translated as CASSYSTSSYEQYF.

This clonotype came up a few times. The chain combines TRBV12-3 or TRBV12-4 with TRBJ1-2; D remains ambiguous. The CDR3 is 13 residues long. Trimming took off 6 bases at V and 4 bases at J, with 12 bases between the two ends. The CDR3 nucleotides read TGTGCCAGCAGCCTTGGACCCCTCTATGGCTACACCTTC. Residues: CASSLGPLYGYTF.

A few counts support this clonotype. The J gene is TRBJ2-1, the V gene TRBV28; 7 bases are a match to TRBD2. The CDR3 covers 15 residues. Trimming took 5 bases from V and 0 from J; bases not matched to a gene: 4. Germline V lookup: CDR1 MDHEN, CDR2 SYDVKM. For the CDR3, the DNA is TGTGCCAGCAGTCTAGCGGATACCTCCTACAATGAGCAGTTCTTC. Translating gives CASSLADTSYNEQFF.

With regard to this clonotype: Just one base apart from a much larger clone, this may be a read error. The gene calls are TRBV7-9 and TRBJ1-1; no firm D call. Germline lookup yields CDR1 SEHNR and CDR2 FQNEAQ (reference sequence). Trimming removed 5 bases from V and 6 bases from J, with 10 bases in between. The CDR3 has 12 residues. CDR3 coding DNA: TGTGCCAGCAGCCCGGGGATACCTGAAGCTTTCTTT. Translated: CASSPGIPEAFF.

This clonotype turned up a few times. The rearrangement uses TRBV28 and TRBJ1-2; tentatively, D is TRBD1 (6 bases). CDR1 is MDHEN and CDR2 is SYDVKM in the germline V gene. CDR3 length equals 16 residues. V lost 2 bases and J lost 4, with 17 bases in between. Here the CDR3 DNA reads TGTGCCAGCAGTTTAACATCATCAGGGGCTGGCTATGGCTACACCTTC. Protein product: CASSLTSSGAGYGYTF.

This clonotype was observed a few times. This chain links TRBV7-9 with TRBJ2-1; 10 bases agree with TRBD2. Germline CDR1 reads SEHNR; CDR2 reads FQNEAQ (reference sequence). This CDR3 spans 15 amino acids. V lost 6 bases, J lost 8 bases, and 10 bases stayed unmatched. For the CDR3, the DNA is TGTGCCAGCAGTCCGAGCGGGAGGGCCTGGGATGAGCAGTTCTTC. Translation gives CASSPSGRAWDEQFF.

This clonotype was seen only a few times. At one boundary the junction diverges from the germline segment, which might be a read error. The chain links TRBV7-9 to TRBJ2-5, with D tentatively TRBD1 (5 bases). The germline CDR1 and CDR2 sequences are SEHNR and FQNEAQ (reference sequence). The CDR3 consists of 13 residues. The DNA for the CDR3 is TGTACCAGCAGCTTAGCCAGGGAAGAGACCCAGTACTTC. Protein sequence: CTSSLAREETQYF. The full variable domain, rest sourced from reference TRBV7-9 and TRBJ2-5, is DTGVSQNPRHKITKRGQNVTFRCDPISEHNRLYWYRQTLGQGPEFLTYFQNEAQLEKSRLLSDRFSAERPKGSFSTLEIQRTEQGDSAMYLCTSSLAREETQYFGPGTRLLVL.

This clonotype has a handful of counts. The chain recombines TRBV7-2 with TRBJ2-7; D is unresolved. Germline CDR1 is SGHTA and CDR2 is FQGNSA. This CDR3 region has 13 residues. Trimming cost V 5 bases and J 3 bases, with 11 bases left between them. In nucleotides, the CDR3 is TGTGCCAGCAGCCATCCGGCCGGCTACGAGCAGTACTTC. It encodes CASSHPAGYEQYF.

This chain uses TRBV15 with TRBJ2-1; tentative D call: TRBD2 (5 bases). CDR3 length equals 15 residues. Trimming removed 0 bases from V and 7 bases from J, with 13 bases in between. The germline gives CDR1 LNHNV, CDR2 YYDKDF (reference sequence). The CDR3 nucleotides read TGTGCCACCAGCAGAGAGCGGTCAGGCGGGAATGAGCAGTTCTTC. This gives the protein CATSRERSGGNEQFF.

This clonotype was picked up a small number of times. The chain carries TRBV6-5 and TRBJ2-5; TRBD1 is a possible D gene (5 bases). Trimming cost V 5 bases and J 4 bases, with 11 bases left between them. The CDR3 covers 13 residues. The germline gives CDR1 MNHEY, CDR2 SVGAGI. The CDR3 sequence is CASSRQMTETQYF. CDR3 bases: TGTGCCAGCAGTAGACAGATGACAGAGACCCAGTACTTC.

CDR3 nucleotides: TGCAGTGCTCGGGCAGCCGGGGAGCTGTTTTTT. It is translated as CSARAAGELFF. The rearrangement links TRBV20-1 to TRBJ2-2; no firm D call. Germline assignment: CDR1 DFQATT and CDR2 SNEGSKA (reference sequence). Trimming removed 5 bases from V and 6 bases from J, with 7 bases in between. The CDR3 covers 11 residues.

The rearrangement uses TRBV19 and TRBJ2-1, with a weak D call TRBD2 (6 bases). The CDR3 contains 14 residues. V was trimmed by 3 bases and J by 4 bases, leaving 10 bases between them. Germline V gene sequence: CDR1 LNHDA, CDR2 SQIVND (reference sequence). CDR3 nucleotide sequence: TGTGCCAGTAGTATTCCTAGCGATTACAATGAGCAGTTCTTC. Translation: CASSIPSDYNEQFF.

V and J are TRBV5-6 and TRBJ2-6; 11 bases match TRBD1. The CDR3 is made up of 18 amino acids. Germline CDR1 and CDR2: SGHDT and YYEEEE. V shed 3 bases and J 1 base; nucleotides not matched to a gene: 6. The CDR3 here is CASSYGQGAYSGANVLTF. CDR3 sequence (DNA): TGTGCCAGCAGCTATGGACAGGGGGCTTATTCTGGGGCCAACGTCCTGACTTTC.

In its sample, this clonotype was seen a few times. The CDR3 nucleotides are TGCAGCGTTGAAGCCAGACAGGGATCCACCTTC. Protein: CSVEARQGSTF. The rearrangement uses TRBV29-1 and TRBJ1-2; 7 positions match TRBD1. V was clipped by 1 base and J by 13 bases; unmatched bases: 6. Germline CDR1 is SQVTM and CDR2 is ANQGSEA. This CDR3 contains 11 residues.

This clonotype was seen more than once but under ten times. The chain recombines TRBV29-1 with TRBJ2-7, with 11 bases identical to TRBD2. This CDR3 region has 14 residues. Germline trimming cut 2 bases from V and 3 bases from J; bases unmatched to any gene: 3. The germline V gene encodes CDR1 SQVTM and CDR2 ANQGSEA. DNA of the CDR3: TGCAGCGTTGAACTAGCGGGAGGAAACTACGAGCAGTACTTC. This translates into CSVELAGGNYEQYF.

Ten or more counts support this clonotype. The chain couples TRBV7-2 to TRBJ1-4; D is undetermined. The germline V gene encodes CDR1 SGHTA and CDR2 FQGNSA. Trimming cost V 2 bases and J 0 bases, with 10 bases left between them. CDR3 length equals 16 residues. In DNA, the CDR3 is TGTGCCAGCAGCTTATATCGGGCCACAACTAATGAAAAACTGTTTTTT. Protein product: CASSLYRATTNEKLFF.

This chain joins TRBV11-2 and TRBJ1-2; D gene ambiguous. Germline CDR1 and CDR2: SGHAT and FQNNGV. The CDR3 loop spans 13 amino acids. The ends were cut back, 3 bases at V and 0 bases at J, with 5 bases in the middle. In DNA, the CDR3 is TGTGCCAGCAGCTTCTCTACTAACTATGGCTACACCTTC. Translated, it gives CASSFSTNYGYTF.

The chain combines TRBV7-8 with TRBJ1-5, with no clear D. The V end was cut by 0 bases, the J end by 0 bases, with 12 bases between. CDR3 size: 17 residues. CDR1 is SGHVS and CDR2 is FQNEAQ in the germline V gene. CDR3 loop: CASSLAPEGYSNQPQHF. The CDR3 DNA is TGTGCCAGCAGCTTAGCCCCCGAAGGGTATAGCAATCAGCCCCAGCATTTT.

The V gene is TRBV12-3 or TRBV12-4, the J gene TRBJ2-3, with a weak D call TRBD2 (5 bases). Between the trimmed V and J ends, which lost 10 bases and 1 base, there was a span of 21 bases. The CDR3 runs 16 residues. The DNA of the CDR3 is TGTGCCACTTCTCGGACCGGGGTTATGGGCACAGATACGCAGTATTTT. Its translation is CATSRTGVMGTDTQYF.

There are a few counts of this clonotype. The gene calls are TRBV29-1 and TRBJ2-3, with TRBD1 identical over 11 bases. CDR1 is SQVTM, CDR2 ANQGSEA, per germline. V was clipped by 6 bases and J by 4 bases; unmatched bases: 6. This CDR3 is built from 14 residues. The CDR3 bases are TGCAGCGTGACCGGGACAGGGGGTCCAGATACGCAGTATTTT. Translating gives CSVTGTGGPDTQYF.

The chain links TRBV7-6 to TRBJ2-7; D is unclear. Trimming stripped 2 bases from V and 0 bases from J, with 11 bases between. This CDR3 has 15 residues. CDR1 and CDR2 from the germline V gene are SGHVS and FNYEAQ. The CDR3 DNA follows: TGTGCCAGCAGCTTAAGTCAGGCGACCTCCTACGAGCAGTACTTC. Protein: CASSLSQATSYEQYF.

V and J are TRBV20-1 and TRBJ2-7, with 7 bases matching TRBD2. V was clipped by 3 bases and J by 4 bases; unmatched bases: 9. The length of the CDR3 is 14 residues. Germline V lookup: CDR1 DFQATT, CDR2 SNEGSKA (reference sequence). Here the CDR3 reads CSASYGTNLYEQYF. The CDR3 nucleotides read TGCAGTGCTAGCTACGGGACTAACCTATACGAGCAGTACTTC.

The CDR3: CSALRLGDTGELFF. The CDR3 nucleotides are TGCAGCGCATTAAGGTTGGGGGACACCGGGGAGCTGTTTTTT. This chain uses TRBV29-1 with TRBJ2-2; D is tentatively TRBD1 or TRBD2 (5 bases each). The V end lost 7 bases, the J end lost 3 bases, and 15 bases lay between the germline ends. In germline, CDR1 is SQVTM, CDR2 ANQGSEA. The CDR3 runs to 14 residues.

This clonotype was recorded a few times. This chain connects TRBV27 to TRBJ2-7; 8 nucleotides match TRBD1. This CDR3 has 14 residues. With V trimmed by 3 bases and J by 6 bases, 7 bases remained unmatched. Germline V gene sequence: CDR1 MNHEY, CDR2 SMNVEV (reference sequence). CDR3: CASSFSGGILEQYF. In nucleotides, the CDR3 is TGTGCCAGCAGTTTCTCAGGGGGCATCCTCGAGCAGTACTTC.

In this sample, this clonotype turned up a few times. This rearrangement joins TRBV6-2 or TRBV6-3 to TRBJ2-7; 8 bases are shared with TRBD1. The CDR3 covers 16 residues. Germline CDR1 and CDR2: MNHEY and SVGEGT. The ends lost 5 bases at V and 2 bases at J; junction bases unmatched: 11. CDR3 protein: CASSLTRGRRPYEQYF. CDR3 nucleotides: TGTGCCAGCAGTCTGACCAGGGGGCGTCGGCCCTACGAGCAGTACTTC.

This sequence joins TRBV28 and TRBJ2-1; D possibly corresponds to TRBD2 (6 bases). The CDR3 is 18 amino acids. The germline V gene has CDR1 MDHEN and CDR2 SYDVKM. Trimming removed 7 bases at V and 0 bases at J, with 22 bases between. In DNA, the CDR3 is TGTGCCAGCATTAACCGGGACTGGACATCAAGCTCCTACAATGAGCAGTTCTTC. It is translated as CASINRDWTSSSYNEQFF.

This clonotype came up a few times. The gene calls are TRBV7-2 and TRBJ1-1, with 9 bases identical to TRBD1. CDR3 length: 15 amino acids. Trimming removed 2 bases from V and 3 bases from J; junction bases left unmatched: 4. CDR1 is SGHTA and CDR2 is FQGNSA in the germline V gene. DNA for the CDR3: TGTGCCAGCAGCTTACCAGGACAGGGGTACACTGAAGCTTTCTTT. Translated, it gives CASSLPGQGYTEAFF.

The chain combines TRBV9 with TRBJ2-7; 9 bases fit TRBD1. The CDR3 contains 16 residues. Germline V gives CDR1 SGDLS, CDR2 YYNGEE. J lost 4 bases, V lost 3 bases, and 11 bases had no gene match. The DNA for the CDR3 is TGTGCCAGCAGCGAATACCCGGGACAGGGTAATTACGAGCAGTACTTC. Its protein product is CASSEYPGQGNYEQYF.

This clonotype has just a few counts. The chain combines TRBV19 with TRBJ2-1; tentatively, D is TRBD1 or TRBD2 (5 bases each). The CDR3 length is 18 residues. CDR1 LNHDA and CDR2 SQIVND come from the germline V gene (reference sequence). Trimming took off 3 bases at V and 0 bases at J, with 18 bases between the two ends. The CDR3 DNA reads TGTGCCAGTAGTATCCTACCCTCCGGGGCCAGCTCCTACAATGAGCAGTTCTTC. It encodes CASSILPSGASSYNEQFF.

The chain is built from TRBV5-1 and TRBJ2-7; D gene uncertain. The CDR3 is made up of 14 amino acids. V shed 4 bases and J shed 0 bases, with 11 bases lying between them. Germline CDR1 reads SGHRS; CDR2 reads YFSETQ. The CDR3 DNA follows: TGCGCCAGCAGCGGAATGATTGACTCCTACGAGCAGTACTTC. Translating it yields CASSGMIDSYEQYF.